These 18 T cell receptor beta chains share one sample of origin, sequenced in a study of identical twins. TCRdb used MiXCR to reprocess the 5' RACE reads, holding one entry per CDR3 protein. The data contain fewer than 650,000 distinct CDR3 sequences, about 7.6% of them seen just once; the ten biggest clones take up 1.5% to 2%. The same data also went into a second study, on yellow fever vaccine responses in identical twins.

The sample taken for sequencing was PBMCs. Source of these receptors: a woman aged 18-35 years in good health.

This clonotype showed up many times. The gene calls are TRBV12-3 or TRBV12-4 and TRBJ2-2; 8 bases map to TRBD1. J gave up 6 bases and V 7 bases, and 7 bases lay outside the gene matches. This CDR3 comprises 14 residues. The chain's CDR3 is CASTPTGAAGELFF. CDR3 nucleotide sequence: TGTGCCAGCACCCCGACAGGGGCGGCCGGGGAGCTGTTTTTT.

In this sample, this clonotype turned up many times. The J gene is TRBJ2-3, the V gene TRBV11-2, with 9 bases identical to TRBD2. Germline lookup yields CDR1 SGHAT and CDR2 FQNNGV. This CDR3 has 19 residues. Losses at the gene ends were 5 bases for V and 0 bases for J; bases not matched to a gene: 15. CDR3 residues: CASSPYRLAGLPSTDTQYF. CDR3 DNA sequence: TGTGCCAGCAGCCCGTACCGCCTAGCGGGGCTACCTAGCACAGATACGCAGTATTTT.

This clonotype was recorded many times. The chain carries TRBV28 and TRBJ2-2, with D perhaps given as TRBD1 or TRBD2 (6 bases each). V lost 3 bases to trimming and J lost 5 bases, with 13 bases between them. Germline CDR1 and CDR2: MDHEN and SYDVKM. The CDR3 has 15 residues. CDR3 DNA sequence: TGTGCCAGCAGTTTCCCGGGGGCGCGAACCGGGGAGCTGTTTTTT. It yields the protein CASSFPGARTGELFF.

V is TRBV12-3 or TRBV12-4 and J is TRBJ2-1; 11 nucleotides match TRBD2. V was clipped by 6 bases and J by 3 bases; unmatched bases: 4. This CDR3 contains 15 residues. The DNA for the CDR3 is TGTGCCAGCAGAAATAGCGGGAGGGGCTACAATGAGCAGTTCTTC. Amino acid sequence: CASRNSGRGYNEQFF.

This clonotype was recorded at least ten times. V is TRBV7-9 and J is TRBJ2-1, with 10 bases matching TRBD1. The germline V gene encodes CDR1 SEHNR and CDR2 FQNEAQ (reference sequence). Unmatched junction bases numbered 4, after V lost 5 bases and J lost 3 bases. The CDR3 contains 15 residues. For the CDR3, the DNA is TGTGCCAGCAGCCCAGGGACAGGGGTCTACAATGAGCAGTTCTTC. Translation: CASSPGTGVYNEQFF.

A few counts support this clonotype. The chain uses TRBV5-1 and TRBJ2-7; a possible D gene is TRBD1 (5 bases). Germline V gives CDR1 SGHRS, CDR2 YFSETQ. Trimming removed 0 bases from V and 1 base from J, with 17 bases in between. The length of the CDR3 is 17 residues. CDR3 region: CASSLAGRDYISYEQYF. The CDR3 DNA reads TGCGCCAGCAGCTTGGCCGGCAGGGATTATATTTCCTACGAGCAGTACTTC.

This clonotype has a handful of counts. The J gene is TRBJ2-7, the V gene TRBV27; 11 bases agree with TRBD2. CDR3 size: 14 residues. V lost 3 bases and J lost 7; bases outside the gene matches: 5. Germline V CDR1 and CDR2: MNHEY, SMNVEV (reference sequence). As DNA, the CDR3 is TGTGCCAGCAGTTTTTCTAGCGGGAGGCGAGAGCAGTACTTC. It yields the protein CASSFSSGRREQYF.

This clonotype was seen repeatedly, ten times or more. This rearrangement joins TRBV10-3 to TRBJ2-7, with a weak D call TRBD1 (6 bases). The CDR3 loop spans 15 amino acids. Trimming took off 1 base at V and 3 bases at J, with 13 bases between the two ends. CDR1 is ENHRY and CDR2 is SYGVKD in the germline V gene. CDR3 amino acids: CAISELRGKGYEQYF. Here the CDR3 DNA reads TGTGCCATCAGTGAGTTGAGGGGGAAGGGCTACGAGCAGTACTTC.

The genes are TRBV12-3 or TRBV12-4 and TRBJ2-1; D ambiguous. Trimming shortened V by 3 bases and J by 9 bases, and 9 bases separated the two germline ends. This CDR3 has 12 residues. CDR3 in DNA: TGTGCCAGCAGTTTTCCGCAACTTGAGCAGTTCTTC. Amino acid sequence: CASSFPQLEQFF.

The V call is TRBV7-9, the J call TRBJ2-7, with TRBD2 as a possible D gene (5 bases). Germline V gene data show CDR1 as SEHNR and CDR2 as FQNEAQ (reference sequence). This CDR3 has 12 residues. Trimming left V 5 bases short and J 6 bases short, with 11 bases between. This CDR3 reads CASSESGSEQYV. Here the CDR3 DNA reads TGTGCCAGCAGCGAATCGGGGTCCGAGCAGTACGTC.

This clonotype was counted once. This chain uses TRBV2 with TRBJ2-7; D remains ambiguous. The CDR3 spans 13 residues. CDR1 SNHLY and CDR2 FYNNEI come from the germline V gene. V dropped 3 bases and J dropped 6 bases, with 12 bases sitting between them. The CDR3 spells CASSEDSVGEQYV. The DNA for the CDR3 is TGTGCCAGCAGTGAGGATTCTGTCGGCGAGCAGTACGTC.

The sample holds many counts of this clonotype. The CDR3: CASHGERERYEQFF. In nucleotides, the CDR3 is TGTGCCAGCCACGGGGAGCGGGAGAGGTATGAGCAGTTCTTC. This sequence joins TRBV7-9 and TRBJ2-1, with 8 bases matching TRBD2. The germline CDR1 and CDR2 sequences are SEHNR and FQNEAQ (reference sequence). The V gene end was trimmed by 8 bases and the J gene end by 8 bases; junction bases not matched to a gene: 11. CDR3 length: 14 residues. The variable domain in full, with the rest retrieved from reference TRBV7-9 and TRBJ2-1, is DTGVSQNPRHKITKRGQNVTFRCDPISEHNRLYWYRQTLGQGPEFLTYFQNEAQLEKSRLLSDRFSAERPKGSFSTLEIQRTEQGDSAMYLCASHGERERYEQFFGPGTRLTVL.

Only a few counts were recorded for this clonotype. The chain couples TRBV2 to TRBJ2-3; D call uncertain. Trimming cost V 3 bases and J 4 bases, with 5 bases left between them. This CDR3 has 12 amino acids. Per the germline V gene, CDR1 is SNHLY and CDR2 is FYNNEI. This chain's CDR3 is CASSDRSDTQYF. CDR3 sequence (DNA): TGTGCCAGCAGTGATAGGTCAGATACGCAGTATTTT.

The sample holds a few counts of this clonotype. The J gene is TRBJ2-5, the V gene TRBV28; 12 nucleotides align to TRBD2. The V gene end was trimmed by 6 bases and the J gene end by 5 bases; junction bases not matched to a gene: 16. The CDR3 runs to 18 residues. Germline CDR1 reads MDHEN; CDR2 reads SYDVKM. The CDR3 is CASSTVLAGGIMGETQYF. The CDR3 DNA is TGTGCCAGCAGCACCGTCCTAGCGGGAGGGATTATGGGGGAGACCCAGTACTTC.

This clonotype was counted at least ten times. The chain carries TRBV29-1 and TRBJ2-1; D is possibly TRBD1 (5 bases). V lost 2 bases and J 0 bases, leaving 11 bases between the germline ends. The CDR3 length is 15 residues. Germline values: CDR1 SQVTM, CDR2 ANQGSEA. The CDR3 spells CSVEQAGLSYNEQFF. In DNA, the CDR3 is TGCAGCGTTGAACAGGCAGGGCTCTCCTACAATGAGCAGTTCTTC.

This chain connects TRBV23-1 to TRBJ1-6; possible D gene TRBD1, 6 bases. TRBV23-1 is known as an ORF, though its function is uncertain. The ends were cut back, 4 bases at V and 13 bases at J, with 11 bases in the middle. The CDR3 has 12 residues. Here the CDR3 reads CASSLGTTPLHF. Written as DNA, the CDR3 is TGCGCCAGCAGTCTTGGGACAACGCCCCTCCACTTT.

This clonotype was detected a few times. The genes are TRBV6-1 and TRBJ2-7; D is tentatively TRBD1 or TRBD2 (5 bases each). In germline, CDR1 is MNHNS, CDR2 SASEGT. The V and J ends lost 4 bases and 6 bases respectively, with 19 bases between them. The length of the CDR3 is 15 residues. As DNA, the CDR3 is TGTGCCAGCAGTGGGGAGCCCCAGGGTCGGTCCGAGCAGTACGTC. It is translated as CASSGEPQGRSEQYV.

This clonotype was seen at least ten times. The CDR3 DNA is TGTGCCAGCAGTCCGGACAGGATGAACACTGAAGCTTTCTTT. It codes for CASSPDRMNTEAFF. The rearrangement links TRBV7-9 to TRBJ1-1; 7 nucleotides align to TRBD1. Germline CDR1 reads SEHNR; CDR2 reads FQNEAQ (reference sequence). V lost 6 bases to trimming and J lost 0 bases; unmatched junction nucleotides: 4. The CDR3 is made up of 14 amino acids.